This TCR beta chain was recovered during a study of regulatory T cells in long-lasting Graves disease (dated by TCRdb to the early 2020s). Broadly, across the study: This study used TCR sequencing and RNA sequencing of peripheral blood to compare persistent Graves' disease patients against newly diagnosed Graves' disease patients. TCR sequencing covered around 13 persistent and 20 or so newly diagnosed Graves' disease patients, around 35 samples in total. The study was conducted in China and was registered as a clinical trial.

In TCRdb, the public reads were trimmed at Q25 with fastp and aligned with MiXCR, with productive beta chains retained. Each entry merges the rows of one CDR3 protein and shows their most common DNA and genes. The sample includes 1,200 or so distinct CDR3 sequences, with about 50% observed a single time. Roughly 11% of the sample is taken by the ten largest. Results the study describes overall, beyond this receptor: A larger number of public clonotypes was shared among persistent patients (fewer than 3,000) than among newly diagnosed patients (around 870). The study examined only peripheral blood because the primary lesion, thyroid tissue, could not be accessed. The authors acknowledged the small sample size as a limitation that may reduce accuracy. Persistent Graves' disease patients showed lower TCR Shannon entropy and fewer highly expanded clones than newly diagnosed patients, suggesting clonal expansion.

This clonotype has more than one count but fewer than ten. No antigen is known for it. There are no base qualities to consult, and no much larger clone falls within one base. RNA was extracted from PBMCs in TRIzol for both TCR sequencing and RNA sequencing. The diagnosis of Graves' disease followed American Thyroid Association guidelines. The patients came from an endocrinology department in Xi'an, China. Each patient gave 7 to 9.5 milliliters of peripheral blood, collected in an EDTA anticoagulant tube. Ficoll Paque Plus density gradient separation was used to isolate PBMCs, and no further T cell sorting was performed. An Agilent 2100 Bioanalyzer and agarose gel were used to check RNA quality, and a NanoDrop 2000 was used to measure RNA concentration. This TCR derives from a female donor with Graves disease. Donor details come from another sample of the same person, matched by shared clones. This material consisted of peripheral blood mononuclear cells (PBMCs), taken with antithyroid drug treatment, in newly diagnosed or persistent Graves disease (not recorded which).

The DNA is TGTGCCAGCTCACCAGCAGAAACGAACACCGGGGAGCTGTTTTTT. Translated, this gives CASSPAETNTGELFF. The rearrangement combines TRBV18 with TRBJ2-2, with no D gene named confidently. Spanning cysteine to phenylalanine, the CDR3 consists of 15 amino acids. The kept DNA is CDR3 alone, 45 bases in frame from the first base. From a lookup of the germline V gene, CDR1 and CDR2 are KGHSH and LQKENI. Cut back by 2 bases and 0 bases, the V and J ends lie 7 bases apart.